What follows are 23 T cell receptor beta chains derived from one specimen sequenced in a study of T cell responses to AZD1222 COVID-19 vaccine (dated by TCRdb to about 2021). This sample's time point label indicates: baseline before first vaccination. Libraries were constructed by the immunoSEQ multiplex PCR assay. TCRdb obtained this table from immuneACCESS and retained in-frame rearrangements with V and J assigned. These tables miss some clones; where compared with another copy, unresolved V genes account for less than half of the shortfall, and the remainder is unexplained. The sample table contains 86,000 or so clones; only one count was recorded for about nine tenths of them. Approximately 2% of the sample is taken by the ten largest. The sequencing here drew on peripheral blood, taken on day 0 of AZD1222 vaccination. These receptors originate from an adult in good health.

The chain couples TRBV6-2 or TRBV6-3 to TRBJ1-3, with a tentative D call TRBD1 (6 bases). Trimming removed 2 bases from V and 0 bases from J, with 17 bases in between. Per germline, CDR1 MNHEY and CDR2 SVGEGT. The CDR3 length is 18 residues. The CDR3 DNA is TGTGCCAGCAGTTACGAACCGGGACACCTATTCTCTGGAAACACCATATATTTT. The encoded protein is CASSYEPGHLFSGNTIYF.

J is TRBJ1-4 and V is TRBV30; 8 bases agree with TRBD1. V lost 3 bases to trimming and J lost 10 bases; unmatched junction nucleotides: 10. The germline CDR1 and CDR2 sequences are GTSNPN and SVGIG (reference sequence). This CDR3 region has 14 residues. CDR3 region: CAWSRDRSWGKLFF. The CDR3 coding sequence is TGTGCCTGGAGCAGGGACAGGTCTTGGGGAAAACTGTTTTTT.

The J gene is TRBJ2-3, the V gene TRBV9; 10 nucleotides line up with TRBD2. CDR1 is SGDLS and CDR2 is YYNGEE in the germline V gene. J was trimmed by 4 bases and V by 4 bases; bases with no gene match: 9. There are 16 residues in the CDR3. CDR3 nucleotide sequence: TGTGCCAGCAGCACCGGAGCGGGAGGGTGGTCAGATACGCAGTATTTT. Encoded protein: CASSTGAGGWSDTQYF.

The rearrangement joins TRBV7-8 to TRBJ2-3; D not resolved. The CDR3 loop spans 12 amino acids. Trimming left V 5 bases short and J 4 bases short, with 7 bases between. CDR1 and CDR2 from the germline V gene are SGHVS and FQNEAQ. CDR3: CASSPESDTQYF. Here the CDR3 DNA reads TGTGCCAGCAGCCCGGAATCAGATACGCAGTATTTT.

The chain couples TRBV10-3 to TRBJ1-4; the D is unclear. The V gene lost 6 bases and the J gene lost 4 bases, with 9 bases spanning the gap. The CDR3 is 13 residues long. The germline CDR1 and CDR2 sequences are ENHRY and SYGVKD. Here the CDR3 reads CAIRGGLNEKLFF. For the CDR3, the DNA is TGTGCCATCAGGGGTGGCCTTAATGAAAAACTGTTTTTT.

The CDR3 nucleotides are TGTGCCAGTTCTGGGACAGGCTTCTTCACAGATACGCAGTATTTT. It codes for CASSGTGFFTDTQYF. The rearrangement uses TRBV19 and TRBJ2-3; 8 bases are a match to TRBD1. The CDR3 length is 15 residues. Germline lookup yields CDR1 LNHDA and CDR2 SQIVND (reference sequence). V trimming: 8 bases; J trimming: 2 bases; junction bases outside the gene matches: 9. Filled out from reference TRBV19 and TRBJ2-3, the complete variable domain reads DGGITQSPKYLFRKEGQNVTLSCEQNLNHDAMYWYRQDPGQGLRLIYYSQIVNDFQKGDIAEGYSVSREKKESFPLTVTSAQKNPTAFYLCASSGTGFFTDTQYFGPGTRLTVL.

The chain uses TRBV11-2 and TRBJ2-1; unclear D gene. The germline V gene has CDR1 SGHAT and CDR2 FQNNGV. The germline V and J ends were trimmed by 5 bases and 0 bases, with 20 bases remaining between them. The CDR3 has 18 residues. DNA of the CDR3: TGTGCCAGCAGCCCGCCCTGGGAAAAGGGAAACTCCTACAATGAGCAGTTCTTC. Translating gives CASSPPWEKGNSYNEQFF.

V is TRBV7-8 and J is TRBJ1-6; D unresolved. The CDR3 extends over 15 amino acids. The germline gives CDR1 SGHVS, CDR2 FQNEAQ. Deletions cut 1 base from V and 4 bases from J, with 8 bases between. The CDR3 DNA sequence: TGTGCCAGCAGCTTAGTAGCAGGATATAATTCACCCCTCCACTTT. Its protein product is CASSLVAGYNSPLHF.

This clone was seen a single time. The rearrangement uses TRBV6-1 and TRBJ2-3; D unresolved. The V gene's germline CDR1 is MNHNS and CDR2 SASEGT. This CDR3 comprises 13 residues. V was pared by 0 bases and J by 3 bases, with 4 bases between. In DNA form, the CDR3 reads TGTGCCAGCAGTGAAGCGGGAACAGATACGCAGTATTTT. It yields the protein CASSEAGTDTQYF.

The chain couples TRBV6-1 to TRBJ1-4; D unclear. Trimming shortened V by 4 bases and J by 0 bases, and 15 bases separated the two germline ends. This CDR3 region has 17 residues. Germline values: CDR1 MNHNS, CDR2 SASEGT. This chain's CDR3 is CASSAGRLVATNEKLFF. In nucleotides, the CDR3 is TGTGCCAGCAGTGCGGGCCGCCTCGTGGCAACTAATGAAAAACTGTTTTTT.

The V call is TRBV7-8, the J call TRBJ2-1; D uncertain. V was clipped by 1 base and J by 0 bases, with 10 bases between them. CDR3 length: 16 amino acids. In germline, CDR1 is SGHVS, CDR2 FQNEAQ. The CDR3 here is CASSLEGKNSYNEQFF. The DNA for the CDR3 is TGTGCCAGCAGCTTAGAGGGTAAGAACTCCTACAATGAGCAGTTCTTC.

This clone was seen just once. The gene calls are TRBV7-2 and TRBJ1-5; the D is unclear. Germline V gives CDR1 SGHTA, CDR2 FQGNSA. The CDR3 spans 16 residues. The V end lost 3 bases, the J end lost 0 bases, and 12 bases lay between the germline ends. The CDR3: CASSFGSLYSNQPQHF. CDR3 DNA sequence: TGTGCCAGCAGCTTTGGCAGCTTATATAGCAATCAGCCCCAGCATTTT.

This chain links TRBV6-5 with TRBJ1-2; the D is unclear. The CDR3 is 12 amino acids. CDR1 is MNHEY and CDR2 is SVGAGI in the germline V gene. With 8 bases removed from V and 7 bases from J, the gap between germline ends came to 14 bases. In nucleotides, the CDR3 is TGTGCCAGCCGACTAGCTGAAAGTGGCTACACCTTC. Translation gives CASRLAESGYTF.

This chain uses TRBV27 with TRBJ1-5; D call uncertain. This CDR3 has 13 residues. V was trimmed by 8 bases and J by 0 bases, leaving 8 bases between them. Germline V gene lookup returns CDR1 MNHEY and CDR2 SMNVEV (reference sequence). CDR3 protein: CASGGDSNQPQHF. The CDR3 DNA follows: TGTGCCAGCGGCGGGGATAGCAATCAGCCCCAGCATTTT.

This clone has a single count. The J gene is TRBJ1-1, the V gene TRBV28; 8 nucleotides align to TRBD1. Germline V gene sequence: CDR1 MDHEN, CDR2 SYDVKM. J was trimmed by 4 bases and V by 5 bases; bases with no gene match: 12. The CDR3 contains 16 residues. DNA of the CDR3: TGTGCCAGCAGTCCGACGCAGGGGGCGCGCGGCACTGAAGCTTTCTTT. This gives the protein CASSPTQGARGTEAFF.

This rearrangement joins TRBV6-5 to TRBJ1-6, with D tentatively TRBD1 (6 bases). Germline lookup yields CDR1 MNHEY and CDR2 SVGAGI. This CDR3 is 14 amino acids long. The V end lost 2 bases, the J end lost 10 bases, and 12 bases lay between the germline ends. CDR3 nucleotide sequence: TGTGCCAGCAGTTACGGGGGGGCAGGGTCACCCCTCCACTTT. Protein: CASSYGGAGSPLHF.

This chain links TRBV3-1 (or the pseudogene TRBV3-2) with TRBJ1-2, with TRBD1 as a possible D gene (6 bases). CDR3 size: 15 residues. The V gene lost 4 bases and the J gene lost 2 bases, with 14 bases spanning the gap. Germline V gives CDR1 LGHDT, CDR2 YNNKEL (reference sequence). The CDR3 DNA reads as TGTGCCAGCAGCCTAGTATCTACAGGGAACTATGGCTACACCTTC. Translation gives CASSLVSTGNYGYTF.

The V and J genes are TRBV6-5 and TRBJ2-5; 11 bases align to TRBD1. Looked up from germline, CDR1 is MNHEY and CDR2 is SVGAGI. The junction had 9 bases not matched to a gene; V was cut back by 4 bases and J by 5 bases. This CDR3 region has 16 residues. CDR3: CASSLGQGVLRETQYF. CDR3 DNA sequence: TGTGCCAGCAGTTTGGGACAGGGGGTTTTGCGGGAGACCCAGTACTTC.

This chain uses TRBV12-3 or TRBV12-4 with TRBJ1-5; TRBD1 aligns across 8 bases. Trimming took 8 bases from V and 1 from J; bases not matched to a gene: 1. The CDR3 extends over 13 amino acids. The CDR3 coding sequence is TGTGCCAGCGGACAGGGAAGCAATCAGCCCCAGCATTTT. This codes for CASGQGSNQPQHF.

The V call is TRBV19, the J call TRBJ2-1; tentatively, D is TRBD1 (6 bases). The CDR3 sequence is 15 residues long. V dropped 5 bases and J dropped 3 bases, with 14 bases sitting between them. CDR1 is LNHDA, CDR2 SQIVND, per germline (reference sequence). The CDR3 DNA reads as TGTGCCAGTAGTTTCCTTACAGGGATCTACAATGAGCAGTTCTTC. Translating it yields CASSFLTGIYNEQFF. The complete variable domain, with remaining parts taken from reference TRBV19 and TRBJ2-1, reads DGGITQSPKYLFRKEGQNVTLSCEQNLNHDAMYWYRQDPGQGLRLIYYSQIVNDFQKGDIAEGYSVSREKKESFPLTVTSAQKNPTAFYLCASSFLTGIYNEQFFGPGTRLTVL.

In its sample, this clone ranks as medium-sized (0.01 to 0.1%). The chain combines TRBV6-5 with TRBJ1-5; possibly TRBD1 for D (6 bases). The CDR3 totals 14 residues. From germline, CDR1 is MNHEY and CDR2 SVGAGI. V lost 8 bases and J lost 0, with 11 bases in between. The CDR3 reads CASRRDTSNQPQHF. In DNA, the CDR3 is TGTGCCAGCCGCCGGGACACTAGCAATCAGCCCCAGCATTTT.

The chain couples TRBV12-3 or TRBV12-4 to TRBJ2-2; no definite D call. This CDR3 has 13 residues. Between the trimmed V and J ends, which lost 2 bases and 2 bases, there was a span of 3 bases. The DNA for the CDR3 is TGTGCCAGCAGTTTAACCAACACCGGGGAGCTGTTTTTT. This gives the protein CASSLTNTGELFF.

This clone was seen once. The chain carries TRBV5-1 and TRBJ2-1, with D tentatively TRBD1 (5 bases). V was trimmed by 6 bases and J by 2 bases, leaving 9 bases between them. Germline V gene data show CDR1 as SGHRS and CDR2 as YFSETQ. The CDR3 sequence is 13 residues long. The CDR3 spells CASTLGAYNEQFF. CDR3 DNA: TGCGCCAGCACCCTAGGGGCCTACAATGAGCAGTTCTTC.